The 11 T cell receptor beta chains below come from one sample, sequenced in a study of blood T cell repertoires in COVID-19. Method: immunoSEQ multiplex PCR; TCRdb's copy keeps in-frame clones and lacks some. Of about 34,000 clones listed, roughly 80% are singletons. The sample was peripheral blood. The receptors here all came from a man at least 80 years old with active or convalescent COVID-19.

This clone was seen only a few times. The chain recombines TRBV28 with TRBJ1-5; 7 positions match TRBD1. There are 15 residues in the CDR3. Germline CDR1 is MDHEN and CDR2 is SYDVKM. The ends lost 4 bases at V and 5 bases at J; junction bases unmatched: 8. For the CDR3, the DNA is TGTGCCAGCAGTTCGTTACAGGGGCTCGATCAGCCCCAGCATTTT. Its translation: CASSSLQGLDQPQHF.

The rearrangement joins TRBV6-6 to TRBJ1-1; D might be TRBD1 (5 bases). In germline, CDR1 is MNHNY, CDR2 SVGAGI (reference sequence). The CDR3 runs to 16 residues. The germline V and J ends were trimmed by 4 bases and 1 base, with 16 bases remaining between them. For the CDR3, the DNA is TGTGCCAGCAGTTCACTTCAGGGTCTCTCGAACACTGAAGCTTTCTTT. Translation gives CASSSLQGLSNTEAFF.

The CDR3 loop is CASSSFQANSYEQYF. The CDR3, as DNA: TGTGCCAGCAGTTCTTTCCAGGCGAACTCCTACGAGCAGTACTTC. This sequence joins TRBV6-5 and TRBJ2-7; D not certain. The V end was cut by 4 bases, the J end by 0 bases, with 13 bases between. CDR3 length equals 15 residues. Germline CDR1 MNHEY, CDR2 SVGAGI.

This clone was observed a single time. The genes are TRBV5-1 and TRBJ2-7; 8 bases line up with TRBD2. Germline V gene lookup returns CDR1 SGHRS and CDR2 YFSETQ. Losses at the gene ends were 0 bases for V and 7 bases for J; bases not matched to a gene: 6. The CDR3 has 14 residues. CDR3 protein: CASSLGGGHGEQYF. The CDR3 DNA sequence: TGCGCCAGCAGCTTGGGCGGGGGGCATGGGGAGCAGTACTTC. Full variable domain (remainder filled in from reference TRBV5-1 and TRBJ2-7): KAGVTQTPRYLIKTRGQQVTLSCSPISGHRSVSWYQQTPGQGLQFLFEYFSETQRNKGNFPGRFSGRQFSNSRSEMNVSTLELGDSALYLCASSLGGGHGEQYFGPGTRLTVT.

The rearrangement joins TRBV30 to TRBJ2-7; possible D gene TRBD2, 5 bases. The V gene lost 2 bases and the J gene lost 4 bases, with 15 bases spanning the gap. This CDR3 comprises 14 residues. Germline V gene lookup returns CDR1 GTSNPN and CDR2 SVGIG (reference sequence). As DNA, the CDR3 is TGTGCCTGGAGTTCTCGGTCGTCGGGGTACGAGCAGTACTTC. It codes for CAWSSRSSGYEQYF.

There are a few counts of this clone. V gene TRBV20-1 combines with J gene TRBJ1-1, with 7 bases fitting TRBD1. Germline V lookup: CDR1 DFQATT, CDR2 SNEGSKA (reference sequence). V lost 3 bases and J lost 11; bases outside the gene matches: 21. CDR3 size: 16 residues. CDR3 sequence reads: CSASGRASQGELDAFF. For the CDR3, the DNA is TGCAGTGCTAGTGGTCGTGCGAGCCAGGGGGAATTAGATGCTTTCTTT.

The rearrangement uses TRBV7-9 and TRBJ2-7; 7 bases line up with TRBD2. Germline V gene data show CDR1 as SEHNR and CDR2 as FQNEAQ (reference sequence). This CDR3 contains 14 residues. Germline trimming cut 4 bases from V and 6 bases from J; bases unmatched to any gene: 9. CDR3 amino acids: CASSSLTGGSEQYF. The CDR3 coding sequence is TGTGCCAGCAGCTCCCTTACGGGAGGATCCGAGCAGTACTTC.

The chain employs TRBV19 and TRBJ2-7; D is undetermined. The CDR3 has 15 residues. V lost 11 bases and J 2 bases, leaving 22 bases between the germline ends. Per the germline V gene, CDR1 is LNHDA and CDR2 is SQIVND (reference sequence). CDR3 amino acids: CASFSGASSTYEQYF. In nucleotides, the CDR3 is TGTGCCTCATTCTCCGGAGCGTCTTCGACCTACGAGCAGTACTTC.

The chain recombines TRBV21-1 with TRBJ2-5; TRBD1, the table's D call, lacks a check against the DNA. TRBV21-1 is annotated as a pseudogene. CDR3 length: 14 amino acids. CDR3 protein: CASSSQGDQETQYF. CDR3 bases: TGTGCCAGCAGCTCACAGGGAGACCAAGAGACCCAGTACTTC.

The V and J genes are TRBV19 and TRBJ2-1; TRBD1 aligns across 8 bases. Looked up from germline, CDR1 is LNHDA and CDR2 is SQIVND (reference sequence). With 3 bases clipped from V and 5 bases from J, the junction kept 9 bases outside the gene matches. The CDR3 is 16 amino acids. CDR3 residues: CASSIFAGTGDNEQFF. DNA for the CDR3: TGTGCCAGTAGTATTTTCGCGGGGACAGGAGACAATGAGCAGTTCTTC.

The chain couples TRBV24-1 to TRBJ1-1, with D unresolved. Deletions cut 7 bases from V and 0 bases from J, with 11 bases between. The CDR3 runs 14 residues. CDR1 KGHDR and CDR2 SFDVKD come from the germline V gene. The CDR3 loop reads CATRPGELNTEAFF. The DNA for the CDR3 is TGTGCCACCAGACCGGGAGAATTGAACACTGAAGCTTTCTTT.